Following are 28 T cell receptor beta chains from one sample sequenced in a study of T cell responses to AZD1222 COVID-19 vaccine. Here immunoSEQ multiplex PCR was the method, and the copy in TCRdb shows in-frame clones only, minus some. Here the sample spans about 45,000 clones, about four fifths being singletons. Sequences were derived from peripheral blood, sampled 28 days after the second dose of the MenACWY control vaccine. These receptors all come from an adult who received the MenACWY meningococcal vaccine as a control.

The J gene is TRBJ2-2, the V gene TRBV3-1 (or the pseudogene TRBV3-2), with D possibly TRBD1 on 6 matching bases. V lost 3 bases, J lost 1 base, and 9 bases lay in between. This CDR3 comprises 15 residues. Germline V gives CDR1 LGHDT, CDR2 YNNKEL (reference sequence). CDR3 DNA: TGTGCCAGCAGCCATTCCAGGGGGAACACCGGGGAGCTGTTTTTT. Amino acids: CASSHSRGNTGELFF.

This clone was seen more than once but under ten times. The rearrangement links TRBV6-5 to TRBJ1-1; D might be TRBD1 (6 bases). CDR3 length equals 15 residues. V was clipped by 5 bases and J by 0 bases, with 13 bases between them. CDR1 MNHEY and CDR2 SVGAGI come from the germline V gene. The CDR3 sequence: CASSPGQFMNTEAFF. The CDR3 nucleotides read TGTGCCAGCAGTCCAGGACAGTTCATGAACACTGAAGCTTTCTTT.

The genes are TRBV5-6 and TRBJ1-6; TRBD1 might be the D (6 bases). CDR1 is SGHDT, CDR2 YYEEEE, per germline. The CDR3 runs 13 residues. The V and J ends lost 4 bases and 7 bases respectively, with 9 bases between them. The CDR3 is CASSRTENSPLHF. The CDR3 coding sequence is TGTGCCAGCAGCAGGACAGAGAATTCACCCCTCCACTTT.

The CDR3 protein is CASSIVLGLANEQFF. CDR3 bases: TGTGCCAGTAGTATAGTATTAGGGCTAGCGAATGAGCAGTTCTTC. The genes are TRBV19 and TRBJ2-1; possibly TRBD2 for D (6 bases). Looked up from germline, CDR1 is LNHDA and CDR2 is SQIVND (reference sequence). V gave up 1 base and J gave up 7 bases, with 14 bases separating them. The CDR3 is 15 amino acids.

The chain couples TRBV5-1 to TRBJ2-1, with 7 bases lining up with TRBD2. CDR1 and CDR2 (germline): SGHRS, YFSETQ. This CDR3 spans 13 amino acids. V was clipped by 2 bases and J by 12 bases; unmatched bases: 8. The DNA of the CDR3 is TGCGCCAGCAGCTTAAGCGGGAACTGGGTGCAGTTCTTC. Encoded protein: CASSLSGNWVQFF.

The chain employs TRBV5-5 and TRBJ1-2, with 7 bases matching TRBD1. The CDR3 is 13 residues long. With 5 bases clipped from V and 3 bases from J, the junction kept 4 bases outside the gene matches. The germline gives CDR1 SGHKS, CDR2 YYEKEE (reference sequence). The CDR3 nucleotides are TGTGCCAGCAGTTCCACAGGGGACTATGGCTACACCTTC. It yields the protein CASSSTGDYGYTF.

This clone was observed a single time. V usage is TRBV10-3 and J usage is TRBJ2-3; 10 nucleotides match TRBD2. CDR1 and CDR2 (germline): ENHRY, SYGVKD. J gave up 7 bases and V 0 bases, and 10 bases lay outside the gene matches. The CDR3 contains 17 residues. CDR3 DNA: TGTGCCATCAGTGAGTCGGTCATTAGCGGGAGGCTAAATACGCAGTATTTT. It encodes CAISESVISGRLNTQYF.

The chain is built from TRBV14 and TRBJ2-1; D possibly uses TRBD1 or TRBD2 (5 bases each). Between the trimmed V and J ends, which lost 7 bases and 6 bases, there was a span of 16 bases. Germline lookup yields CDR1 SGHDN and CDR2 FVKESK. The CDR3 extends over 14 amino acids. For the CDR3, the DNA is TGTGCCAGCACGGCTGTTTATGGGGGCAATGAGCAGTTCTTC. Protein sequence: CASTAVYGGNEQFF.

This chain uses TRBV5-5 with TRBJ1-6; TRBD1 is a possible D gene (6 bases). In germline, CDR1 is SGHKS, CDR2 YYEKEE (reference sequence). V was cut by 0 bases and J by 6 bases, with 16 bases left in between. The CDR3 contains 17 residues. In DNA, the CDR3 is TGTGCCAGCAGCTTGGGGGTGATAGGACAGACTAATTCACCCCTCCACTTT. This translates into CASSLGVIGQTNSPLHF.

This clone was recorded a few times. The chain joins TRBV6-5 to TRBJ1-2; 7 nucleotides agree with TRBD1. V shed 5 bases, J shed 7 bases, and the junction held 4 bases outside the gene matches. The CDR3 length is 12 residues. From germline, CDR1 is MNHEY and CDR2 SVGAGI. Here the CDR3 reads CASSRQGAGYTF. The DNA of the CDR3 is TGTGCCAGCAGTCGACAGGGAGCTGGCTACACCTTC.

This chain joins TRBV11-2 and TRBJ2-7, with 8 positions matching TRBD1. The CDR3 has 13 amino acids. Trimming cost V 4 bases and J 7 bases; bases outside gene matches: 6. CDR1 and CDR2 from the germline V gene are SGHAT and FQNNGV. For the CDR3, the DNA is TGTGCCAGCAGCTATCAGGGGGCTGGAGAGCAGTACTTC. It codes for CASSYQGAGEQYF.

This sequence joins TRBV5-4 and TRBJ2-1; 9 nucleotides align to TRBD2. The J segment lost 5 bases and the V segment lost 2 bases, leaving 5 bases of the junction unmatched. The CDR3 covers 15 residues. From germline, CDR1 is SGHNT and CDR2 YYREEE (reference sequence). CDR3 protein: CASSFGGGGNNEQFF. The CDR3 bases are TGTGCCAGCAGCTTTGGCGGGGGGGGAAACAATGAGCAGTTCTTC.

The genes are TRBV11-2 and TRBJ1-1; a possible D gene is TRBD1 (5 bases). Germline CDR1 SGHAT, CDR2 FQNNGV. Trimming left V 4 bases short and J 4 bases short, with 13 bases between. The CDR3 has 14 residues. CDR3: CASSYRRGPTEAFF. The CDR3 DNA sequence: TGTGCCAGCAGCTATAGGAGGGGACCCACTGAAGCTTTCTTT.

This chain uses TRBV7-2 with TRBJ1-5; D is uncertain. Germline V gene data show CDR1 as SGHTA and CDR2 as FQGNSA. V shed 5 bases and J shed 7 bases, with 15 bases lying between them. The length of the CDR3 is 14 residues. The CDR3 bases are TGTGCCAGCAGCCCTCCCGGAGGGTTCCAGCCCCAGCATTTT. It translates to CASSPPGGFQPQHF.

This chain joins TRBV5-6 and TRBJ1-3; D unclear. This CDR3 is built from 15 residues. The germline V gene encodes CDR1 SGHDT and CDR2 YYEEEE. The V end was cut by 1 base, the J end by 0 bases, with 8 bases between. Written as DNA, the CDR3 is TGTGCCAGCAGCTTGATCGTGAGCTCTGGAAACACCATATATTTT. This gives the protein CASSLIVSSGNTIYF.

This chain joins TRBV4-1 and TRBJ2-7; D unresolved. The CDR3 has 15 residues. Germline V gene lookup returns CDR1 MGHRA and CDR2 YSYEKL. V lost 1 base, J lost 1 base, and 11 bases lay in between. The CDR3 spells CASSQAPQASYEQYV. CDR3 bases: TGCGCCAGCAGCCAAGCCCCCCAGGCATCCTACGAGCAGTACGTC.

This chain joins TRBV4-1 and TRBJ2-1; 8 bases are shared with TRBD1. The V gene's germline CDR1 is MGHRA and CDR2 YSYEKL. The CDR3 consists of 16 residues. J gave up 10 bases and V 3 bases, and 14 bases lay outside the gene matches. CDR3 sequence: CASSQAGTGSIWEQFF. The DNA for the CDR3 is TGCGCCAGCAGCCAGGCCGGGACAGGCAGTATATGGGAGCAGTTCTTC.

This clone was picked up one time. V and J are TRBV24-1 and TRBJ2-2; D tentatively fits TRBD1 or TRBD2 (5 bases each). CDR1 and CDR2 from the germline V gene are KGHDR and SFDVKD. The CDR3 length is 16 residues. The germline V and J ends were trimmed by 5 bases and 2 bases, with 14 bases remaining between them. CDR3 in amino acids: CATSVSGRINTGELFF. CDR3 DNA sequence: TGTGCCACCAGTGTCTCGGGGCGGATTAACACCGGGGAGCTGTTTTTT.

The genes are TRBV6-5 and TRBJ2-3, with a tentative D call TRBD2 (7 bases). The CDR3 totals 15 residues. Per the germline V gene, CDR1 is MNHEY and CDR2 is SVGAGI. V was pared by 6 bases and J by 2 bases, with 15 bases between. CDR3 in DNA: TGTGCCAGCAGCCTCCGCGGGGGCCTCACAGATACGCAGTATTTT. Protein product: CASSLRGGLTDTQYF.

CDR3 nucleotide sequence: TGTGCTAGTGGTTTGGAGCCCGGCACTGAAGCTTTCTTT. Its protein product is CASGLEPGTEAFF. The gene calls are TRBV12-5 and TRBJ1-1; D gene uncertain. Deletions cut 1 base from V and 4 bases from J, with 7 bases between. Germline V lookup: CDR1 LGHNT, CDR2 FRNRAP. This CDR3 has 13 residues. Full variable domain (missing parts from reference TRBV12-5 and TRBJ1-1): DARVTQTPRHKVTEMGQEVTMRCQPILGHNTVFWYRQTMMQGLELLAYFRNRAPLDDSGMPKDRFSAEMPDATLATLKIQPSEPRDSAVYFCASGLEPGTEAFFGQGTRLTVV.

This clone was recorded a few times. This chain uses TRBV5-1 with TRBJ1-4; 8 bases fit TRBD1. Germline CDR1 is SGHRS and CDR2 is YFSETQ. V lost 3 bases to trimming and J lost 7 bases; unmatched junction nucleotides: 5. This CDR3 contains 14 residues. The DNA for the CDR3 is TGCGCCAGCAGCTCGACAGGGGAAGGTGAAAAACTGTTTTTT. It is translated as CASSSTGEGEKLFF. The full variable domain, its missing parts supplied by reference TRBV5-1 and TRBJ1-4, is KAGVTQTPRYLIKTRGQQVTLSCSPISGHRSVSWYQQTPGQGLQFLFEYFSETQRNKGNFPGRFSGRQFSNSRSEMNVSTLELGDSALYLCASSSTGEGEKLFFGSGTQLSVL.

The J gene is TRBJ2-6, the V gene TRBV5-1; TRBD1 matches at 9 bases. Germline V gene lookup returns CDR1 SGHRS and CDR2 YFSETQ. This CDR3 region has 16 residues. J lost 3 bases, V lost 4 bases, and 5 bases had no gene match. CDR3 amino acids: CASSGGQGHGANVLTF. For the CDR3, the DNA is TGCGCCAGCAGCGGTGGACAGGGGCATGGGGCCAACGTCCTGACTTTC. The full variable domain, in which reference TRBV5-1 and TRBJ2-6 provide the parts outside the CDR3, is KAGVTQTPRYLIKTRGQQVTLSCSPISGHRSVSWYQQTPGQGLQFLFEYFSETQRNKGNFPGRFSGRQFSNSRSEMNVSTLELGDSALYLCASSGGQGHGANVLTFGAGSRLTVL.

The chain couples TRBV2 to TRBJ2-3; D remains ambiguous. Trimming shortened V by 6 bases and J by 0 bases, and 7 bases separated the two germline ends. Germline V CDR1 and CDR2: SNHLY, FYNNEI. This CDR3 is built from 13 residues. CDR3 nucleotides: TGTGCCAGCAGAATGACTAGCACAGATACGCAGTATTTT. Encoded protein: CASRMTSTDTQYF.

The V call is TRBV7-2, the J call TRBJ2-1, with 10 nucleotides matching TRBD2. V lost 0 bases, J lost 1 base, and 6 bases stayed unmatched. Germline loops: CDR1 SGHTA, CDR2 FQGNSA. This CDR3 comprises 18 residues. This chain's CDR3 is CASSLATLAGGSYNEQFF. The CDR3, as DNA: TGTGCCAGCAGCTTAGCGACCTTAGCGGGAGGTTCCTACAATGAGCAGTTCTTC.

This chain uses TRBV5-4 with TRBJ2-3; unclear D gene. The germline V and J ends were trimmed by 4 bases and 5 bases, with 8 bases remaining between them. Germline CDR1 is SGHNT and CDR2 is YYREEE (reference sequence). The length of the CDR3 is 12 residues. The CDR3 DNA reads as TGTGCCAGCAGCCACCTCGGAGATACGCAGTATTTT. It yields the protein CASSHLGDTQYF.

This clone was detected once. The chain links TRBV5-1 to TRBJ2-5; a weak D match, TRBD1 (5 bases). In germline, CDR1 is SGHRS, CDR2 YFSETQ. V lost 0 bases and J 4 bases, leaving 13 bases between the germline ends. There are 15 residues in the CDR3. In DNA form, the CDR3 reads TGCGCCAGCAGCTTGGAAGGCGATAGGGGAGAGACCCAGTACTTC. Its translation is CASSLEGDRGETQYF.

The V gene is TRBV28, the J gene TRBJ2-3, with 7 bases matching TRBD2. The J segment lost 2 bases and the V segment lost 1 base, leaving 6 bases of the junction unmatched. Germline CDR1 and CDR2: MDHEN and SYDVKM. This CDR3 is 16 amino acids long. The DNA for the CDR3 is TGTGCCAGCAGTTTATCGGCTAGCGGTACCACAGATACGCAGTATTTT. This translates into CASSLSASGTTDTQYF.

The chain carries TRBV28 and TRBJ2-1; D is unclear. Trimming pared 1 base from V and 7 bases from J, leaving 20 bases between. The CDR3 covers 17 residues. The V gene's germline CDR1 is MDHEN and CDR2 SYDVKM. The CDR3: CASSLLSVALERNEQFF. CDR3 nucleotide sequence: TGTGCCAGCAGTTTATTATCGGTAGCCCTGGAGAGGAATGAGCAGTTCTTC.